These 8 T cell receptor beta chains originate from one sample sequenced in a study of neurological immune-mediated disorders. TCRdb itself ran the 5' RACE reads through MiXCR, one entry per CDR3 protein. Of tens of thousands of distinct CDR3 sequences in the sample, 9.4% were seen once. The sequencing input was PBMCs. These receptors were obtained from a man aged 50-59 years in good health.

This clonotype was seen ten or more times. V is TRBV3-1 and J is TRBJ2-5; 9 bases line up with TRBD1. The V and J ends lost 5 bases and 1 base, in that order; junction bases with no gene match: 5. The CDR3 covers 15 residues. Germline V CDR1 and CDR2: LGHDT, YNNKEL (reference sequence). The CDR3 spells CASSNRDRAQETQYF. The CDR3, as DNA: TGTGCCAGCAGCAATCGGGACAGGGCCCAAGAGACCCAGTACTTC.

The CDR3 DNA follows: TGTGCCAGCAGCTCTCCAGGGACTAGCGATGCCCGGCAGTACTTC. Amino acids: CASSSPGTSDARQYF. This chain uses TRBV7-2 with TRBJ2-7; 10 bases line up with TRBD2. Germline V gives CDR1 SGHTA, CDR2 FQGNSA. The junction had 12 bases not matched to a gene; V was cut back by 4 bases and J by 9 bases. The CDR3 extends over 15 amino acids.

This clonotype was counted at least ten times. The chain recombines TRBV5-1 with TRBJ2-6; 7 bases align to TRBD1. V lost 1 base, J lost 4 bases, and 8 bases stayed unmatched. Germline-derived CDR1 and CDR2 are SGHRS and YFSETQ. The CDR3 loop spans 17 amino acids. The CDR3 spells CASSLNNRGSGANVLTF. In nucleotides, the CDR3 is TGCGCCAGCAGCTTGAATAACAGGGGTTCGGGGGCCAACGTCCTGACTTTC.

The sample holds many counts of this clonotype. V gene TRBV5-1 combines with J gene TRBJ1-4; D gene ambiguous. The ends were cut back, 0 bases at V and 0 bases at J, with 6 bases in the middle. The CDR3 runs 15 residues. Germline-derived CDR1 and CDR2 are SGHRS and YFSETQ. The CDR3: CASSLAFATNEKLFF. Here the CDR3 DNA reads TGCGCCAGCAGCTTGGCCTTTGCAACTAATGAAAAACTGTTTTTT.

At least ten counts were recorded for this clonotype. CDR3 sequence: CASSQSSGQPSGANVLTF. CDR3 DNA sequence: TGCGCCAGCAGCCAATCATCGGGACAGCCCTCTGGGGCCAACGTCCTGACTTTC. The chain carries TRBV5-1 and TRBJ2-6; TRBD1 aligns across 7 bases. Germline V CDR1 and CDR2: SGHRS, YFSETQ. The CDR3 sequence is 18 residues long. The V segment lost 4 bases and the J segment 0 bases; nucleotides outside the gene matches: 10.

The rearrangement joins TRBV20-1 to TRBJ2-6; D unresolved. CDR3 length: 19 amino acids. V lost 4 bases and J lost 2, with 24 bases in between. CDR1 is DFQATT, CDR2 SNEGSKA, per germline (reference sequence). CDR3 residues: CSAKRPDLRHGPGANVLTF. The CDR3 region has the DNA TGCAGTGCTAAAAGACCCGATCTAAGACATGGCCCTGGGGCCAACGTCCTGACTTTC.

This clonotype was counted ten times or more. This chain connects TRBV21-1 to TRBJ1-5; TRBD1, the D gene given by the table, was not confirmed from the DNA. TRBV21-1 is flagged as a pseudogene. There are 12 residues in the CDR3. The CDR3 DNA reads as TGTGCCAGCAGCCCCCGGGACAGGGGGTGGCATTTT. Its translation: CASSPRDRGWHF.

This clonotype was seen ten or more times. This rearrangement joins TRBV28 to TRBJ2-1; 9 bases fit TRBD1. V trimming: 2 bases; J trimming: 6 bases; junction bases outside the gene matches: 5. The length of the CDR3 is 15 residues. CDR1 and CDR2 (germline): MDHEN, SYDVKM. CDR3 in amino acids: CASSLGGDRANEQFF. CDR3 nucleotides: TGTGCCAGCAGTTTAGGGGGGGACAGGGCCAATGAGCAGTTCTTC. The full variable domain, in which reference TRBV28 and TRBJ2-1 provide the parts outside the CDR3, is DVKVTQSSRYLVKRTGEKVFLECVQDMDHENMFWYRQDPGLGLRLIYFSYDVKMKEKGDIPEGYSVSREKKERFSLILESASTNQTSMYLCASSLGGDRANEQFFGPGTRLTVL.